This TCR beta chain stems from a study of cytomegalovirus exposure and HLA in healthy donors. The overall study: Unique TCR beta sequences numbering 120 million or so came from about 179 million T cells in an earlier analysis. The study, taken as a whole, reports: The study carried out a later analysis of TCR beta sequences. It associated some 17,000 of them with specific HLA alleles at a false discovery rate of 0.05. A later examination showed that TCR association rates differed by HLA locus, with DRB1 most and HLA-C fewest.

Deletions cut 5 bases from V and 10 bases from J, with 14 bases between. Per germline, CDR1 MNHNY and CDR2 SVGAGI (reference sequence). The CDR3 length is 12 residues. A word on this clone: Its antigen is undetermined.

PCR amplification relied on 60 Vbeta primers (plus 13 Jbeta primers). Libraries were prepared by immunoSEQ multiplex PCR; TCRdb keeps only in-frame clonotypes and omits some of them. The sample carries around 78,000 clones, about 60% recorded once. The rearrangement uses TRBV6-6 and TRBJ1-1; no firm D call. The TCR comes from a man aged 25-45 years in good health and CMV-seropositive. Sequencing used PBMCs. The CDR3 DNA reads as TGTGCCAGCAGTCCTGCGACTTATACAGCTTTCTTT. The encoded protein is CASSPATYTAFF.